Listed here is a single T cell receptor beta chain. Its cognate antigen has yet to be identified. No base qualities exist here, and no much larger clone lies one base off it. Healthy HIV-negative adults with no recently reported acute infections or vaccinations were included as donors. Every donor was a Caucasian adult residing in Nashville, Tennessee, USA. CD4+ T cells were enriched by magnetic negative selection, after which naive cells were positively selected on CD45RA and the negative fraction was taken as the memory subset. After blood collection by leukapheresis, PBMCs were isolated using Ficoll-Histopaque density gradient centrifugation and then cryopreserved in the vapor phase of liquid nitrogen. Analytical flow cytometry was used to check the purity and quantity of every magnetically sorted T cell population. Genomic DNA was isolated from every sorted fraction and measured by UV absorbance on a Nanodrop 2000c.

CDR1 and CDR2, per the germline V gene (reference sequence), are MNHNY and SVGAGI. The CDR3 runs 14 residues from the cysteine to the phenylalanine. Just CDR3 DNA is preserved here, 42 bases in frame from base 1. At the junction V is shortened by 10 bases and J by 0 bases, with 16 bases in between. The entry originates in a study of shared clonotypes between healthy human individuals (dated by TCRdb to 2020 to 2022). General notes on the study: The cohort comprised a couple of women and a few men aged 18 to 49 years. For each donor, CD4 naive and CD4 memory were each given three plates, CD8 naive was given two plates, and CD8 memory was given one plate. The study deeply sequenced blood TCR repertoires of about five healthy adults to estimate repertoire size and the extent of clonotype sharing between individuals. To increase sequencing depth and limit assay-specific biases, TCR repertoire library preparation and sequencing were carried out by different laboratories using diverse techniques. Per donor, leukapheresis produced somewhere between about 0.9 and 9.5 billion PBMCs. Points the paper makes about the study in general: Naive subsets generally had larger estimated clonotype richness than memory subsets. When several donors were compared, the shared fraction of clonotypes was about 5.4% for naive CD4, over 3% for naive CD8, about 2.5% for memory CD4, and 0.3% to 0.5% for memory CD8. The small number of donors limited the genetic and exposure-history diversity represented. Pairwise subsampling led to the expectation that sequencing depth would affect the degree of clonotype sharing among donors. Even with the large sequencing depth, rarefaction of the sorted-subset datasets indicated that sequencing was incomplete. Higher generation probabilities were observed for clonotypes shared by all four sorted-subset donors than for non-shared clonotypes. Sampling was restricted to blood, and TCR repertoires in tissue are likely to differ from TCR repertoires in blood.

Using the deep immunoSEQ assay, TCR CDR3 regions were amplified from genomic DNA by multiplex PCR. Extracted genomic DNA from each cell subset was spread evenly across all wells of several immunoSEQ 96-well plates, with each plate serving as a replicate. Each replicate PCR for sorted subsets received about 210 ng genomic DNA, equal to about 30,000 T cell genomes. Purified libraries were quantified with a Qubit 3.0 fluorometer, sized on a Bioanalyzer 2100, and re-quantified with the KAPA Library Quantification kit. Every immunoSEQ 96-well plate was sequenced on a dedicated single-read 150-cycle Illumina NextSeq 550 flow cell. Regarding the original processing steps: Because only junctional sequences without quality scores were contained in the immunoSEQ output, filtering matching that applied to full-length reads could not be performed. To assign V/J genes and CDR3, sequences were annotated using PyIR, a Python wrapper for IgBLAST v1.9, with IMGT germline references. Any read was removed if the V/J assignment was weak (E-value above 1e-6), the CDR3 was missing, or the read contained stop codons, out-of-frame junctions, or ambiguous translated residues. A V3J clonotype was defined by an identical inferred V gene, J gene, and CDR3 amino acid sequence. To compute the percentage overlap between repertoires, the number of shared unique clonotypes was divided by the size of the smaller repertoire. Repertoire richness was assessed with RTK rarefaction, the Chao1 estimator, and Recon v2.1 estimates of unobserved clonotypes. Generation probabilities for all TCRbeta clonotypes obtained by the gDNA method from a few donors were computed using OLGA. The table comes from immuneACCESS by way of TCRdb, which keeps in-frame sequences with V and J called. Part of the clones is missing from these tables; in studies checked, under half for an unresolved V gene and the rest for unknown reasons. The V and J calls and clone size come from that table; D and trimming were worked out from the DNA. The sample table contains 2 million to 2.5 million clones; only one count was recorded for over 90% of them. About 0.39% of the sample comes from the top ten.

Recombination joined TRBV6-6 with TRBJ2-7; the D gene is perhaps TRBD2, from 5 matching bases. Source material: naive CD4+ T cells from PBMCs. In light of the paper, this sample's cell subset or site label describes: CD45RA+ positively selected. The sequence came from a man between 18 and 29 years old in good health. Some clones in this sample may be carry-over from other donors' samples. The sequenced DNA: TGTGCCACGCGAGATGAGGGCAGCTCCTACGAGCAGTACTTC. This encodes CATRDEGSSYEQYF.